These 25 T cell receptor beta chains were all obtained from the same sample, sequenced in a study of Ad26.COV2.S vaccination and SARS-CoV-2 variants. The treatment: about 20 received Ad26.COV2.S at low or high dose, single or two shots; 5 received placebo; per-sample allocation not given. Sampling was done on day 63 after the first vaccine or placebo injection. Profiled with immunoSEQ multiplex PCR; TCRdb holds only in-frame clones, not every one. The table has over 400,000 clones, about 90% seen once. The starting material was peripheral blood, obtained in a trial of Ad26.COV2.S vaccine versus placebo. Receptors were obtained from a person aged 18-60 years who received the Ad26.COV2.S COVID-19 vaccine or a placebo.

Note on this clone: The sample carries other DNA sequences with the same CDR3. J is TRBJ1-2 and V is TRBV12-3 or TRBV12-4, with D maybe TRBD1 (5 bases). V shed 8 bases and J shed 5 bases, with 9 bases lying between them. The CDR3 is 11 residues long. The CDR3 nucleotides read TGTGCCAGCTCCCCAGGGTATGGCTACACCTTC. This sequence encodes CASSPGYGYTF.

This chain connects TRBV28 to TRBJ1-5; D gene ambiguous. The CDR3 covers 16 residues. Germline-derived CDR1 and CDR2 are MDHEN and SYDVKM. V lost 6 bases and J lost 4, with 19 bases in between. For the CDR3, the DNA is TGTGCCAGCAGCTCGGGATTCGGGGAAATTAATCAGCCCCAGCATTTT. Its translation is CASSSGFGEINQPQHF.

This chain uses TRBV21-1 with TRBJ2-7; TRBD1, the D gene given by the table, was not confirmed from the DNA. TRBV21-1 is deemed a pseudogene. The CDR3 has 15 amino acids. The chain's CDR3 is CASSRPQGLAYEQYF. DNA of the CDR3: TGTGCCAGCAGCAGGCCACAGGGTTTGGCGTACGAGCAGTACTTC.

There are a few counts of this clone. The identical CDR3 is also encoded by other nucleotide sequences in the sample. J is TRBJ1-2 and V is TRBV19; possible D gene TRBD1, 6 bases. This CDR3 region has 12 residues. Trimming left V 6 bases short and J 7 bases short, with 12 bases between. The germline V gene encodes CDR1 LNHDA and CDR2 SQIVND (reference sequence). CDR3 nucleotide sequence: TGTGCCAGTAGCATCGGGGGGCTTGGCTACACCTTC. Translating it yields CASSIGGLGYTF.

The chain is built from TRBV7-8 and TRBJ2-1, with 8 bases that match TRBD1. This CDR3 contains 16 residues. Germline values: CDR1 SGHVS, CDR2 FQNEAQ. The ends lost 5 bases at V and 2 bases at J; junction bases unmatched: 8. The DNA for the CDR3 is TGTGCCAGCAGCCGGCGGGACAGGACCACCTACAATGAGCAGTTCTTC. The encoded protein is CASSRRDRTTYNEQFF.

The rearrangement uses TRBV11-3 and TRBJ1-1; 7 bases agree with TRBD1. The length of the CDR3 is 15 residues. Trimming at V came to 6 bases and at J to 4 bases, leaving 11 bases not matched to a gene. Germline V lookup: CDR1 SGHNT, CDR2 YENEEA. The DNA of the CDR3 is TGTGCCAGCAGAATTCCACCAGGGGGGCCCACTGAAGCTTTCTTT. The encoded protein is CASRIPPGGPTEAFF. The full variable domain, its missing parts supplied by reference TRBV11-3 and TRBJ1-1, is EAGVVQSPRYKIIEKKQPVAFWCNPISGHNTLYWYLQNLGQGPELLIRYENEEAVDDSQLPKDRFSAERLKGVDSTLKIQPAELGDSAVYLCASRIPPGGPTEAFFGQGTRLTVV.

This sequence joins TRBV12-3 or TRBV12-4 and TRBJ2-4; weak D call: TRBD1 (6 bases). This CDR3 comprises 13 residues. With 6 bases removed from V and 3 bases from J, the gap between germline ends came to 9 bases. CDR3 amino acids: CASSGQFKNIQYF. CDR3 DNA: TGTGCCAGCAGCGGACAGTTCAAAAACATTCAGTACTTC.

This clone was detected only once. The chain joins TRBV5-6 to TRBJ1-2; perhaps TRBD1 as D (5 bases). With 3 bases removed from V and 2 bases from J, the gap between germline ends came to 26 bases. CDR3 length: 19 amino acids. CDR1 and CDR2 (germline): SGHDT, YYEEEE. The CDR3 DNA reads as TGTGCCAGCAGCTACTCTCCGGGACTCGCTTTCTCCCGAAACTATGGCTACACCTTC. Its translation is CASSYSPGLAFSRNYGYTF.

The rearrangement uses TRBV7-9 and TRBJ2-1; D gene ambiguous. This CDR3 is 12 amino acids long. The ends were cut back, 3 bases at V and 4 bases at J, with 4 bases in the middle. Germline-derived CDR1 and CDR2 are SEHNR and FQNEAQ (reference sequence). CDR3 DNA: TGTGCCAGCAGCTTTTGGTACAATGAGCAGTTCTTC. Residues: CASSFWYNEQFF.

The chain recombines TRBV21-1 with TRBJ2-7; the table's D call, TRBD2, was not checked against the DNA. TRBV21-1 is a pseudogene. The CDR3 spans 19 residues. CDR3 amino acids: CASSITLRGGDRDLYEQYF. CDR3 DNA: TGTGCCAGCAGCATTACACTACGAGGGGGGGACCGGGACCTTTACGAGCAGTACTTC.

The chain recombines TRBV5-5 with TRBJ1-1, with D possibly being TRBD1 (6 bases). From germline, CDR1 is SGHKS and CDR2 YYEKEE (reference sequence). This CDR3 is built from 13 residues. The ends were cut back, 1 base at V and 5 bases at J, with 9 bases in the middle. CDR3 in amino acids: CASSLPGETEAFF. The CDR3 DNA reads as TGTGCCAGCAGCTTGCCAGGGGAGACTGAAGCTTTCTTT. The variable domain in full, completed from reference TRBV5-5 and TRBJ1-1, reads DAGVTQSPTHLIKTRGQQVTLRCSPISGHKSVSWYQQVLGQGPQFIFQYYEKEERGRGNFPDRFSARQFPNYSSELNVNALLLGDSALYLCASSLPGETEAFFGQGTRLTVV.

The rearrangement links TRBV5-6 to TRBJ1-4; D might be TRBD1 (6 bases). The CDR3 contains 15 residues. The germline gives CDR1 SGHDT, CDR2 YYEEEE. Trimming removed 2 bases from V and 5 bases from J, with 13 bases in between. The CDR3 loop reads CASSFVRTENEKLFF. Here the CDR3 DNA reads TGTGCCAGCAGCTTTGTAAGGACAGAAAATGAAAAACTGTTTTTT.

This clone was seen only once. CDR3 in DNA: TGTGCCAGCAGCCAAGATGGGGTTGAGCAGTACTTC. Its translation is CASSQDGVEQYF. V usage is TRBV3-1 (or the pseudogene TRBV3-2) and J usage is TRBJ2-7; D remains ambiguous. The CDR3 extends over 12 amino acids. Per the germline V gene, CDR1 is LGHDT and CDR2 is YNNKEL (reference sequence). V was clipped by 0 bases and J by 7 bases, with 7 bases between them.

The rearrangement joins TRBV11-2 to TRBJ2-3; D call uncertain. From germline, CDR1 is SGHAT and CDR2 FQNNGV. The CDR3 totals 12 residues. Trimming took 2 bases from V and 5 from J, leaving 5 bases between them. The CDR3 DNA follows: TGTGCCAGCAGCTTATGGGGAGATACGCAGTATTTT. Its translation: CASSLWGDTQYF. Combining the CDR3 with reference TRBV11-2 and TRBJ2-3 gives the whole variable domain EAGVAQSPRYKIIEKRQSVAFWCNPISGHATLYWYQQILGQGPKLLIQFQNNGVVDDSQLPKDRFSAERLKGVDSTLKIQPAKLEDSAVYLCASSLWGDTQYFGPGTRLTVL.

The chain couples TRBV5-8 to TRBJ1-1; the D gene is possibly TRBD1 (6 bases). This CDR3 comprises 17 residues. Between the trimmed V and J ends, which lost 2 bases and 4 bases, there was a span of 21 bases. Germline assignment: CDR1 SGHTS and CDR2 YDEGEE. CDR3 amino acids: CASSFGGEGHLSTEAFF. The CDR3 DNA reads TGTGCCAGCAGCTTCGGGGGCGAGGGACACTTGAGCACTGAAGCTTTCTTT.

The chain employs TRBV10-2 and TRBJ2-7; 7 bases agree with TRBD1. The CDR3 covers 14 residues. After removal of 6 bases from V and 7 bases from J, the junction contained 12 bases not matched to a gene. Germline CDR1 is WSHSY and CDR2 is SAAADI. In DNA form, the CDR3 reads TGCGCCAGCAGCCCTGGACAGGTTTCTCTGGAGCAGTACTTC. This sequence encodes CASSPGQVSLEQYF.

V and J are TRBV6-5 and TRBJ2-7; D remains unclear. The length of the CDR3 is 13 residues. CDR1 is MNHEY and CDR2 is SVGAGI in the germline V gene. V shed 2 bases and J shed 2 bases, with 7 bases lying between them. The chain's CDR3 is CASSYERTYEQYF. CDR3 bases: TGTGCCAGCAGTTACGAGCGAACCTACGAGCAGTACTTC.

V usage is TRBV12-5 and J usage is TRBJ1-1, with D unresolved. The CDR3 covers 13 residues. V was trimmed by 1 base and J by 0 bases, leaving 3 bases between them. The germline V gene encodes CDR1 LGHNT and CDR2 FRNRAP. CDR3 DNA: TGTGCTAGTGGTTTGGAGGTGAACACTGAAGCTTTCTTT. Its translation is CASGLEVNTEAFF.

The rearrangement joins TRBV7-2 to TRBJ1-2; no firm D call. The CDR3 loop spans 14 amino acids. CDR1 is SGHTA, CDR2 FQGNSA, per germline. Trimming stripped 5 bases from V and 1 base from J, with 11 bases between. The CDR3 region has the DNA TGTGCCAGCAGCCAGGCAGCCATTAACTATGGCTACACCTTC. It specifies CASSQAAINYGYTF.

Only one count was recorded for this clone. The chain has TRBV5-1 and TRBJ1-2, with TRBD1 identical over 8 bases. The CDR3 has 15 amino acids. Germline V CDR1 and CDR2: SGHRS, YFSETQ. V shed 0 bases, J shed 4 bases, and the junction held 5 bases outside the gene matches. CDR3 in amino acids: CASSLAPGQVYGYTF. DNA of the CDR3: TGCGCCAGCAGCTTGGCCCCGGGACAGGTCTATGGCTACACCTTC. Full variable domain (rest looked up from reference TRBV5-1 and TRBJ1-2): KAGVTQTPRYLIKTRGQQVTLSCSPISGHRSVSWYQQTPGQGLQFLFEYFSETQRNKGNFPGRFSGRQFSNSRSEMNVSTLELGDSALYLCASSLAPGQVYGYTFGSGTRLTVV.

The V and J genes are TRBV9 and TRBJ2-7, with 7 bases that match TRBD2. CDR3 size: 15 residues. Germline CDR1 SGDLS, CDR2 YYNGEE. The J segment lost 2 bases and the V segment lost 0 bases, leaving 5 bases of the junction unmatched. This CDR3 reads CASSVDWGGTYEQYF. CDR3 nucleotide sequence: TGTGCCAGCAGCGTAGATTGGGGAGGGACCTACGAGCAGTACTTC.

The J gene is TRBJ2-3, the V gene TRBV4-1; 7 bases are shared with TRBD2. V shed 8 bases and J 1 base; nucleotides not matched to a gene: 12. The germline CDR1 and CDR2 sequences are MGHRA and YSYEKL. This CDR3 comprises 16 residues. Written as DNA, the CDR3 is TGCGCCAGCGGAGAAGAAAAGGGGAGGGGCACAGATACGCAGTATTTT. Its translation is CASGEEKGRGTDTQYF.

The V call is TRBV6-6, the J call TRBJ1-1; TRBD1 matches 7 bases. CDR1 and CDR2 from the germline V gene are MNHNY and SVGAGI (reference sequence). The CDR3 runs 15 residues. V gave up 6 bases and J gave up 5 bases; unmatched junction bases: 12. The CDR3 reads CASSSVGTDATEAFF. The DNA for the CDR3 is TGTGCCAGCAGCTCCGTCGGGACAGATGCTACTGAAGCTTTCTTT.

This chain connects TRBV11-2 to TRBJ2-7, with 7 bases matching TRBD1. The V gene's germline CDR1 is SGHAT and CDR2 FQNNGV. The CDR3 is 12 residues long. Trimming cost V 8 bases and J 5 bases; bases outside gene matches: 6. Written as DNA, the CDR3 is TGTGCCAGCTCGACAGGGACCCACGAGCAGTACTTC. Its protein product is CASSTGTHEQYF.

The CDR3: CASSPQELDRAPFWTDTQYF. CDR3 DNA: TGTGCCAGCTCACCGCAAGAATTAGACAGGGCCCCTTTTTGGACAGATACGCAGTATTTT. The V and J genes are TRBV18 and TRBJ2-3; 7 bases are shared with TRBD1. Germline-derived CDR1 and CDR2 are KGHSH and LQKENI. The ends lost 3 bases at V and 3 bases at J; junction bases unmatched: 21. CDR3 length equals 20 residues.